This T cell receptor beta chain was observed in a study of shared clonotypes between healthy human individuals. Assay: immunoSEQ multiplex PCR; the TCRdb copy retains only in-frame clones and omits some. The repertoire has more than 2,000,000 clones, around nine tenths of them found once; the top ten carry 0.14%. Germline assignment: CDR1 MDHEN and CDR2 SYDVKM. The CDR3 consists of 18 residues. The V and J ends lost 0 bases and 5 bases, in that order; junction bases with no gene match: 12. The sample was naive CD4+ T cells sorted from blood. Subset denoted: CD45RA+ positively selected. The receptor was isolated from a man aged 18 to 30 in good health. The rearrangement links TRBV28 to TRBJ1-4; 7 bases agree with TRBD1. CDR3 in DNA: TGTGCCAGCAGTTTATGGCCACAGGGGTCCCGCCTAAATGAAAAACTGTTTTTT. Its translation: CASSLWPQGSRLNEKLFF.